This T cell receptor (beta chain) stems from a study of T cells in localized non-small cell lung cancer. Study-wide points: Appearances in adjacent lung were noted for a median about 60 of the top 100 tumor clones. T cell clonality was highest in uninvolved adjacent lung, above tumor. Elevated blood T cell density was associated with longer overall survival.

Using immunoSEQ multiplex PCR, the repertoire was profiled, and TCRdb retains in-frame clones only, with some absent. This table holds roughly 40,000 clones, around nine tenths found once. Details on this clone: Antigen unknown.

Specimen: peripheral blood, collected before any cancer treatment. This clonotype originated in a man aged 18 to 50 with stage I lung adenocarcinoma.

The CDR3 loop reads CASRFHNSNQPQHF. The CDR3 bases are TGTGCCAGCCGGTTTCACAATAGCAATCAGCCCCAGCATTTT. The V call is TRBV19, the J call TRBJ1-5; D is ambiguous. Germline loops: CDR1 LNHDA, CDR2 SQIVND (reference sequence). The length of the CDR3 is 14 residues. Trimming stripped 9 bases from V and 0 bases from J, with 12 bases between.